The T cell receptor (beta chain) under discussion was sequenced for a study of metastatic and nonmetastatic thyroid tumors. The wider study: Samples came from malignant and benign thyroid patients, and repertoires were compared across blood and tumor or nodule tissue.

With 6 bases clipped from V and 3 bases from J, the junction kept 3 bases outside the gene matches. This CDR3 comprises 13 residues. Germline V gives CDR1 MNHEY, CDR2 SVGEGT. Source study methods: Clinicopathological groups differed in CDR3, with these differences serving to build a distant-metastasis classifier for papillary thyroid cancer. TCRdb called clones again from the PCR reads with MiXCR. None of the V and J calls come from the authors' own analysis; TCRdb made them. The sample carries more than 6,000 clones, 15% to 20% recorded once. This clone is classed as large. Its target is unknown. General study results and limits: Significantly greater TCR beta diversity was reportedly found in malignant thyroid tumors than in benign nodules (in blood and tumor).

There were no patients who had received any treatment before thyroid surgery. Sequencing was carried out using tumor tissue. The genes are TRBV6-2 or TRBV6-3 and TRBJ2-7; the match to TRBD2 covers 9 bases. The clonotype was recovered from a male donor with papillary thyroid cancer or a benign thyroid nodule (not recorded which). Some clones in this sample may be carry-over from other donors' samples. The CDR3 DNA is TGTGCCAGCAGCTTAGCGGGGGTCTACGAGCAGTACTTC. Translating gives CASSLAGVYEQYF.